This T cell receptor beta chain appears in the sequencing data of a study of blood T cell repertoires in COVID-19. Study background: COVID-19 samples from acute and convalescent phases originated in the United States, Italy and Spain.

In the authors' methods: Reference gene primers were amplified, and this amplification served to estimate nucleated cell counts. Produced via immunoSEQ multiplex PCR; TCRdb's table is partial and in-frame only. That table supplies the V and J calls and clone size; D and trimming were determined from the DNA. Of 75,000 to 100,000 clones listed, 81% are singletons. This clone was observed once. The germline CDR1 and CDR2 sequences are SGHDT and YYEEEE. Trimming cost V 4 bases and J 0 bases; bases outside gene matches: 2. The CDR3 totals 14 residues. Sample: peripheral blood. The sequence was obtained from a man in his 60s with acute or convalescent COVID-19. The rearrangement links TRBV5-6 to TRBJ1-1; 8 bases line up with TRBD1. In nucleotides, the CDR3 is TGTGCCAGCAGCCGGACAGGGTTGAACACTGAAGCTTTCTTT. Translation: CASSRTGLNTEAFF.